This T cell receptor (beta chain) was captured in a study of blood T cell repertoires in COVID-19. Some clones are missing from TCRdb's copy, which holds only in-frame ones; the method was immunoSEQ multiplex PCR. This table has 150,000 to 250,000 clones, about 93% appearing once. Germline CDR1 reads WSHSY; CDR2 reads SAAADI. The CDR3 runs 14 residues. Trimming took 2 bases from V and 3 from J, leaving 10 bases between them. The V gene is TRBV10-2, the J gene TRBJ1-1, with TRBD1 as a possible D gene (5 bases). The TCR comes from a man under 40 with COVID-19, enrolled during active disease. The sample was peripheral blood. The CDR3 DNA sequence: TGCGCCAGCAGTGAGGCCGGGGGATACACTGAAGCTTTCTTT. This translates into CASSEAGGYTEAFF.